This is a list of T cell receptor beta chains from one sample in a study of cytomegalovirus exposure and HLA in healthy donors. Data came from immunoSEQ multiplex PCR; TCRdb stores just in-frame clones and leaves some out. The sample lists about 260,000 clones; less than 95% were seen once. Material: PBMCs. The receptors stem from a woman between 25 and 40 years old in good health and CMV-seronegative. Both conserved end residues are part of each CDR3. A D gene is named only where the DNA matches it firmly. Clone size is stated in some rows and not others, as once, few, many or a class when expanded.

clone size | J gene | D gene | V gene | CDR3 DNA | CDR3 protein
once | TRBJ2-1 | TRBD2 | TRBV7-9 | TGTGCCAGCAGCCCCGTGCTAGCGGGAGTAGGACATGAGCAGTTCTTC | CASSPVLAGVGHEQFF
NA | TRBJ2-7 | NA | TRBV11-1 | TGTGCCAGCAGCCTGCCGGGCGCCTACGAGCAGTACTTC | CASSLPGAYEQYF
NA | TRBJ1-2 | NA | TRBV7-2 | TGTGCCAGCAGCCCCATCCCTGGGGTCTACACCTTC | CASSPIPGVYTF
NA | TRBJ1-1 | NA | TRBV6-6 | TGTGCCAGCAGGATACAGGGGAACACTGAAGCTTTCTTT | CASRIQGNTEAFF
NA | TRBJ1-3 | TRBD1 | TRBV15 | TGTGCCACCAGCAGGGGCAGGACAGGGTCTGGAAACACCATATATTTT | CATSRGRTGSGNTIYF
NA | TRBJ2-3 | TRBD2 | TRBV9 | TGTGCCAGCAGCGTCCTAGCGGGAGGGCATAAGGGGACAGATACGCAGTATTTT | CASSVLAGGHKGTDTQYF
NA | TRBJ2-5 | TRBD2 | TRBV5-6 | TGTGCCAGCAGCGCAACTAGCGGGAGTAGGGAGACCCAGTACTTC | CASSATSGSRETQYF
NA | TRBJ1-2 | TRBD1 | TRBV27 | TGTGCCAGCAGTTTCATCCCGGGACAGAACTATGGCTACACCTTC | CASSFIPGQNYGYTF
NA | TRBJ2-3 | NA | TRBV10-3 | TGTGCCATCCGGGAAGGGGCAGATACGCAGTATTTT | CAIREGADTQYF
few | TRBJ1-2 | TRBD1 | TRBV7-2 | TGTGCCAGCAGCACTACGATTGGACAGGGCTATGGCTACACCTTC | CASSTTIGQGYGYTF
once | TRBJ2-1 | NA | TRBV4-3 | TGCGCCAGCAGCCAAGATCTTACCGGGCTAAGCTCCTACAATGAGCAGTTCTTC | CASSQDLTGLSSYNEQFF
NA | TRBJ2-7 | TRBD2 | TRBV7-9 | TGTGCCAGCAGCCCGCGAGGCGGGGGTATAGTATACGAGCAGTACTTC | CASSPRGGGIVYEQYF
NA | TRBJ1-5 | TRBD1 | TRBV6-5 | TGTGCCAGCAGTACGGACAGGGGGCGACAGCCCCAGCATTTT | CASSTDRGRQPQHF
NA | TRBJ1-2 | NA | TRBV4-3 | TGCGCCAGCAGCCACCACGTACAGGGCTTCTATGGCTACACCTTC | CASSHHVQGFYGYTF
NA | TRBJ2-1 | NA | TRBV6-1 | TGTGCCAGCAGTGCAGGGTGGGGTTACAATGAGCAGTTCTTC | CASSAGWGYNEQFF
NA | TRBJ2-3 | NA | TRBV27 | TGTGCCAGCAGTTTACAGGCAGGCACAGATACGCAGTATTTT | CASSLQAGTDTQYF
NA | TRBJ1-1 | NA | TRBV2 | TGTGCCAGCAGTGTCTGGAACACTGAAGCTTTCTTT | CASSVWNTEAFF
once | TRBJ1-4 | NA | TRBV11-2 | TGTGCCAGCAGTCTCGTAGGGCCAACTAATGAAAAACTGTTTTTT | CASSLVGPTNEKLFF
NA | TRBJ1-1 | NA | TRBV10-3 | TGTGCCACAATCGACGCTTACTCGATATCCACTGAAGCTTTCTTT | CATIDAYSISTEAFF
NA | TRBJ2-1 | TRBD2 | TRBV5-1 | TGCGCCAGCAGCTTGGACCCACGGGGGGTCAATGAGCAGTTCTTC | CASSLDPRGVNEQFF
NA | TRBJ2-1 | NA | TRBV6-1 | TGTGCCAGTGGAACAGGGAGTGAGCAGTTCTTC | CASGTGSEQFF
NA | TRBJ2-6 | NA | TRBV5-4 | TGTGCCAGCAGCTTGGCCCAGGGCTCAGGGGCCAACGTCCTGACTTTC | CASSLAQGSGANVLTF
once | TRBJ2-5 | TRBD1 | TRBV7-8 | TGTGCCAGCAGCTTCTACAGGGGTGGAGAGACCCAGTACTTC | CASSFYRGGETQYF
NA | TRBJ2-1 | NA | TRBV7-9 | TGTGCCAGCAGCCCCGACACTAGCAATGAGCAGTTCTTC | CASSPDTSNEQFF